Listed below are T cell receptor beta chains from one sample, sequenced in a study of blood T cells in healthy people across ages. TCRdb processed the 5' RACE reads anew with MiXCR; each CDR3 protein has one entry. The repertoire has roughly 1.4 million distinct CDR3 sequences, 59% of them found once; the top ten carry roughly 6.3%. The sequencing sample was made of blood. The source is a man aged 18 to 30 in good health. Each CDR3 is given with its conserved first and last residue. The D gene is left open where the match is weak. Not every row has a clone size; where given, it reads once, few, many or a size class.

DNA: TGTGCCAGCGGCTCCGGGACAGACTCCTACAATGAGCAGTTCTTC; CDR3: CASGSGTDSYNEQFF; V: TRBV7-8; size: .; D: TRBD1; J: TRBJ2-1
DNA: TGTGCCACCCAGGAGAGCTCCTACAATGAGCAGTTCTTC; CDR3: CATQESSYNEQFF; V: TRBV12-3/TRBV12-4; size: .; D: .; J: TRBJ2-1
DNA: TGTGCCAGCAGCTTAACTGCAACCGGTACGCAGTATTTT; CDR3: CASSLTATGTQYF; V: TRBV7-2; size: .; D: .; J: TRBJ2-3
DNA: TGTGCCACCAGCAGAGAGGGGTGGGGGAACGACCAGTACTTC; CDR3: CATSREGWGNDQYF; V: TRBV15; size: once; D: .; J: TRBJ2-7
DNA: TGTGCCAGCAGTTATTTCTGGACATCCCGGAACACCGGGGAGCTGTTTTTT; CDR3: CASSYFWTSRNTGELFF; V: TRBV6-5; size: .; D: .; J: TRBJ2-2
DNA: TGTGCCAGCAGAAACCTCCCGGGGACTAGCGAGGACAGTCTCTACGAGCAGTACTTC; CDR3: CASRNLPGTSEDSLYEQYF; V: TRBV28; size: .; D: TRBD2; J: TRBJ2-7
DNA: TGCGCCAGCAGCGTCGGGCACAGGGCTGAAGAGACCCAGTACTTC; CDR3: CASSVGHRAEETQYF; V: TRBV5-1; size: few; D: .; J: TRBJ2-5
DNA: TGCGCCAGCAGCCAACCGGACAGAAATCAGCCCCAGCATTTT; CDR3: CASSQPDRNQPQHF; V: TRBV4-1; size: .; D: .; J: TRBJ1-5
DNA: TGTGCCAGCAGTGAACGGACACCCAGGGGGGAAATGACCTACGAGCAGTACTTC; CDR3: CASSERTPRGEMTYEQYF; V: TRBV25-1; size: .; D: .; J: TRBJ2-7
DNA: TGTGCCAGCAGCCAAACGCCGTTATTCGGGACAGGGTCTAGCGAGCAGTACTTC; CDR3: CASSQTPLFGTGSSEQYF; V: TRBV3-1; size: .; D: TRBD1; J: TRBJ2-7
DNA: TGCGCCAGCAGCCAGAGGACGGCAGCTAACTATGGCTACACCTTC; CDR3: CASSQRTAANYGYTF; V: TRBV4-3; size: .; D: .; J: TRBJ1-2
DNA: TGTGCCAGCAGCTTCCAGGGGGAGGACTATGGCTACACCTTC; CDR3: CASSFQGEDYGYTF; V: TRBV7-9; size: .; D: TRBD1; J: TRBJ1-2
DNA: TGTGCCAGCAGCAAGGACAGTTTTGTCCACGAGCAGTACTTC; CDR3: CASSKDSFVHEQYF; V: TRBV3-1; size: few; D: .; J: TRBJ2-7
DNA: TGTGCCAGCGGGTTTAGTTCTGGCTACACCTTC; CDR3: CASGFSSGYTF; V: TRBV2; size: .; D: .; J: TRBJ1-2
DNA: TGTGCCATCAGTGGGTTTTATAGCAATCAGCCCCAGCATTTT; CDR3: CAISGFYSNQPQHF; V: TRBV10-3; size: .; D: .; J: TRBJ1-5
DNA: TGCAGTGCTAGAGTAGCCAGCGGGGGGGCAAGTGAGCAGTTCTTC; CDR3: CSARVASGGASEQFF; V: TRBV20-1; size: .; D: TRBD2; J: TRBJ2-1
DNA: TGTGCCAGCAGGCATGGACTAGCGAGCACAGATACGCAGTATTTT; CDR3: CASRHGLASTDTQYF; V: TRBV27; size: few; D: TRBD2; J: TRBJ2-3
DNA: TGTGCCAGCAGTAATCCGGGACTAGCTGTGTATTTT; CDR3: CASSNPGLAVYF; V: TRBV6-5; size: few; D: TRBD2; J: TRBJ2-3
DNA: TGTGCCATCCCACAGGGGGACAGACAAGAGACCCAGTACTTC; CDR3: CAIPQGDRQETQYF; V: TRBV21-1; size: .; D: .; J: TRBJ2-5
DNA: TGCAGTGCTAGGGGACTAGCGGGAGGGGCGGGGGAGCAGTTCTTC; CDR3: CSARGLAGGAGEQFF; V: TRBV20-1; size: few; D: TRBD2; J: TRBJ2-1
DNA: TGTGCCAGCAGTTTATCTAGGGTAGGAGAGACCCAGTACTTC; CDR3: CASSLSRVGETQYF; V: TRBV27; size: .; D: .; J: TRBJ2-5
DNA: TGCGCCAGCAGCCACCTAGCGGGGGGGCTGGAGACCCAGTACTTC; CDR3: CASSHLAGGLETQYF; V: TRBV4-1; size: once; D: TRBD2; J: TRBJ2-5
DNA: TGCAGCGTGGACCCCGGGACAGGAATCTACAATGAGCAGTTCTTC; CDR3: CSVDPGTGIYNEQFF; V: TRBV29-1; size: .; D: TRBD1; J: TRBJ2-1
DNA: TGTGCCAGCAGCGTAGGACAGTTCCCCAATCAGCCCCAGCATTTT; CDR3: CASSVGQFPNQPQHF; V: TRBV9; size: .; D: .; J: TRBJ1-5
DNA: TGTGCCAGCAGTTACCTGGGACAGACCACAGATACGCAGTATTTT; CDR3: CASSYLGQTTDTQYF; V: TRBV6-6; size: .; D: TRBD1; J: TRBJ2-3
DNA: TGTGCCAGCACAACCGGACTAGCGGTCAATGAGCAGTTCTTC; CDR3: CASTTGLAVNEQFF; V: TRBV6-5; size: .; D: TRBD2; J: TRBJ2-1
DNA: TGTGCCAGCAGTGAGGGGGTTTACACTGAAGCTTTCTTT; CDR3: CASSEGVYTEAFF; V: TRBV4-2; size: few; D: .; J: TRBJ1-1
DNA: TGTGCCAGCAGGACTAGCGCTTACAATGAGCAGTTCTTC; CDR3: CASRTSAYNEQFF; V: TRBV7-9; size: many; D: TRBD2; J: TRBJ2-1
DNA: TGTGCCAGCAGCCGACTGGCAGGAAAGGATGAGCAGTTCTTC; CDR3: CASSRLAGKDEQFF; V: TRBV11-2; size: .; D: .; J: TRBJ2-1
DNA: TGTGCCATCAGTGAGTCTACGGGAGGGCCTTACGAGCAGTACTTC; CDR3: CAISESTGGPYEQYF; V: TRBV10-3; size: .; D: TRBD2; J: TRBJ2-7
DNA: TGTGCCAGCGGGGTTGAAGCTTTCTTT; CDR3: CASGVEAFF; V: TRBV7-9; size: .; D: .; J: TRBJ1-1
DNA: TGCGCCAGCAGCCAAACCCCAGCGGGCCCCTACAATGAGCAGTTCTTC; CDR3: CASSQTPAGPYNEQFF; V: TRBV4-1; size: .; D: .; J: TRBJ2-1
DNA: TGTGCCACCAGCAGGACAGGGATCTACGAGCAGTACTTC; CDR3: CATSRTGIYEQYF; V: TRBV15; size: .; D: TRBD1; J: TRBJ2-7
DNA: TGCGCCAGCAGCCAACCACTAGCGCGGCAGTTCTTC; CDR3: CASSQPLARQFF; V: TRBV4-1; size: few; D: TRBD2; J: TRBJ2-1
DNA: TGTGCCAGCAGTTTGGAGGATGGCTACACCTTC; CDR3: CASSLEDGYTF; V: TRBV7-9; size: .; D: .; J: TRBJ1-2
DNA: TGCGCCAGCAGCCAAGATGGGGGGGGCCCCTACAATGAGCAGTTCTTC; CDR3: CASSQDGGGPYNEQFF; V: TRBV4-3; size: .; D: .; J: TRBJ2-1
DNA: TGCAGCGTTGGACAGGGGGTCAACTATGGCTACACCTTC; CDR3: CSVGQGVNYGYTF; V: TRBV29-1; size: many; D: TRBD1; J: TRBJ1-2
DNA: TGCAGCGTTGAGTCCGCCCCGGCGGGCACAGATACGCAGTATTTT; CDR3: CSVESAPAGTDTQYF; V: TRBV29-1; size: few; D: .; J: TRBJ2-3
DNA: TGTGCCAGCAGCTTACTAGCGCAGGGCGCGACCTACGAGCAGTACTTC; CDR3: CASSLLAQGATYEQYF; V: TRBV7-2; size: .; D: .; J: TRBJ2-7
DNA: TGTGCCAGCAGTTTTACGACAGGGGGCATCTCCGAGCAGTACTTC; CDR3: CASSFTTGGISEQYF; V: TRBV27; size: .; D: TRBD1; J: TRBJ2-7
DNA: TGCAGTGCTAGTTCAAGGGAGCGGGGGGGCCTATCCTACAATGAGCAGTTCTTC; CDR3: CSASSRERGGLSYNEQFF; V: TRBV20-1; size: .; D: TRBD2; J: TRBJ2-1
DNA: TGCAGTGCCACGAAATTGACAGGGATCCAAGAGACCCAGTACTTC; CDR3: CSATKLTGIQETQYF; V: TRBV20-1; size: .; D: TRBD1; J: TRBJ2-5
DNA: TGCGCCAGCAGCCCAGACCCCAATCTCCCCGGGACAGCTTATTCACCCCTCCACTTT; CDR3: CASSPDPNLPGTAYSPLHF; V: TRBV4-1; size: .; D: TRBD1; J: TRBJ1-6
DNA: TGCGCCAGCAGCCAACGTTTATCGGCGTTCGATTCACCCCTCCACTTT; CDR3: CASSQRLSAFDSPLHF; V: TRBV4-1; size: once; D: .; J: TRBJ1-6
DNA: TGTGCCAGCACCGAGGGACCGAATCAGCCCCAGCATTTT; CDR3: CASTEGPNQPQHF; V: TRBV27; size: .; D: .; J: TRBJ1-5
DNA: TGCAGTGCTATTGAGGAGACAAAGCAAGAGACCCAGTACTTC; CDR3: CSAIEETKQETQYF; V: TRBV20-1; size: .; D: .; J: TRBJ2-5
DNA: TGTGCCAGCGGCCGGGGACTTGCTTACAATGAGCAGTTCTTC; CDR3: CASGRGLAYNEQFF; V: TRBV6-2/TRBV6-3; size: .; D: .; J: TRBJ2-1
DNA: TGTGCCAGCAGCTACCGACAAGGTCGGGGAACCCTTGAGCAGTACTTC; CDR3: CASSYRQGRGTLEQYF; V: TRBV7-2; size: few; D: .; J: TRBJ2-7
DNA: TGTGCCAGCGAAGGGGTGATGCAAGAGACCCAGTACTTC; CDR3: CASEGVMQETQYF; V: TRBV2; size: .; D: .; J: TRBJ2-5
DNA: TGTGCCAGCAGTGTGCATGGGGGAAGCTATGGCTACACCTTC; CDR3: CASSVHGGSYGYTF; V: TRBV25-1; size: .; D: .; J: TRBJ1-2
DNA: TGCAGCGTGCTAGGACAGGGGATGAACTACGAGCAGTACTTC; CDR3: CSVLGQGMNYEQYF; V: TRBV29-1; size: many; D: TRBD1; J: TRBJ2-7
DNA: TGTGCCAGCAGCTTAGCCCTGCGGGCCAGCGGGGGTAGCACAGATACGCAGTATTTT; CDR3: CASSLALRASGGSTDTQYF; V: TRBV11-2; size: .; D: TRBD2; J: TRBJ2-3
DNA: TGTGCCAGCAGCCCCGATCTAGTGGGAGGCTCCAATGAGCAGTTCTTC; CDR3: CASSPDLVGGSNEQFF; V: TRBV11-2; size: .; D: .; J: TRBJ2-1
DNA: TGCAGTGCTAGCCCTAGCACAGGTACGCAGTATTTT; CDR3: CSASPSTGTQYF; V: TRBV20-1; size: .; D: .; J: TRBJ2-3
DNA: TGTGCCAGCAGTCGAGTGAAAGAGACCCAGTACTTC; CDR3: CASSRVKETQYF; V: TRBV6-2/TRBV6-3; size: once; D: .; J: TRBJ2-5
DNA: TGTGCCAGCAGATCCAGAGAGGGCGAGCAGTACTTC; CDR3: CASRSREGEQYF; V: TRBV7-9; size: .; D: .; J: TRBJ2-7
DNA: TGCGCCAGTCGGGATCCCCAAGAGACCCAGTACTTC; CDR3: CASRDPQETQYF; V: TRBV10-2; size: .; D: .; J: TRBJ2-5
DNA: TGTGCCAGCTCACGAGACAGGGGGCAATACAATGAGCAGTTCTTC; CDR3: CASSRDRGQYNEQFF; V: TRBV18; size: .; D: TRBD1; J: TRBJ2-1
DNA: TGTGCCAGCAGTGGGGACAGGGCTCTCACTGGGGCCAACGTCCTGACTTTC; CDR3: CASSGDRALTGANVLTF; V: TRBV27; size: few; D: TRBD1; J: TRBJ2-6